A selection of T cell receptor beta chains follows, all from one sample in a study of blood T cell repertoires in COVID-19. Only in-frame clones appear in the TCRdb table, and some are missing; sequencing was by immunoSEQ multiplex PCR. This table holds approximately 250,000 clones, roughly four fifths found once. Sequencing was performed on peripheral blood. The receptors derive from a woman aged 45-65 years with acute or convalescent COVID-19. Each CDR3 is given with its conserved first and last residue. A D gene is named only where the DNA matches it firmly. Size is omitted from some rows. Given values are once, few, many or a class for expanded clones.

TRBV19,TRBD2,TRBJ2-1,-,CASSPRGLAGVTPYNEQFF,TGTGCCAGTAGTCCGCGGGGACTAGCGGGAGTTACCCCCTACAATGAGCAGTTCTTC
TRBV28,TRBD1,TRBJ1-3,few,CASSLSGTGVNTIYF,TGTGCCAGCAGTTTGTCGGGGACAGGGGTAAACACCATATATTTT
TRBV4-2,TRBD1,TRBJ2-1,-,CASSQASLTGNLAYNEQFF,TGTGCCAGCAGCCAAGCATCCTTGACAGGGAATCTTGCCTACAATGAGCAGTTCTTC
TRBV18,-,TRBJ1-5,-,CASSPGRDIQPQHF,TGTGCCAGCTCACCAGGAAGAGACATTCAGCCCCAGCATTTT
TRBV30,TRBD1,TRBJ1-6,-,CAWRDSSTGIYNSPLHF,TGTGCCTGGAGAGACTCGTCGACAGGGATCTATAATTCACCCCTCCACTTT
TRBV5-1,TRBD2,TRBJ2-7,-,CASSFASGYEQYF,TGCGCCAGCAGCTTCGCTAGCGGCTACGAGCAGTACTTC
TRBV28,-,TRBJ1-4,once,CASSFVRAKKLFF,TGTGCCAGCAGTTTCGTCAGGGCGAAAAAACTGTTTTTT
TRBV7-9,TRBD1,TRBJ1-4,-,CASRGTETRLNEKLFF,TGTGCCAGCAGGGGGACAGAGACGAGACTAAATGAAAAACTGTTTTTT
TRBV7-3,-,TRBJ1-2,-,CASSLSGVDRINRYTF,TGTGCCAGCAGCTTAAGCGGCGTGGACAGAATTAATCGCTACACCTTC
TRBV2,-,TRBJ2-3,-,CASSRMASASTDTQYF,TGTGCCAGCAGTCGGATGGCTAGCGCTAGCACAGATACGCAGTATTTT
TRBV19,TRBD1,TRBJ1-2,-,CASSVMGQGRSGYTF,TGTGCCAGTAGTGTGATGGGACAGGGGAGAAGTGGCTACACCTTC
TRBV4-2,-,TRBJ1-1,-,CASSQTPGRDTEAFF,TGTGCCAGCAGCCAAACCCCAGGGAGGGACACTGAAGCTTTCTTT
TRBV28,TRBD1,TRBJ2-7,-,CASSSTGQGTYEQYF,TGTGCCAGCAGCTCTACGGGACAGGGGACCTACGAGCAGTACTTC
TRBV19,TRBD1,TRBJ1-5,-,CASSPRDRGVGQPQHF,TGTGCCAGTAGTCCCCGAGACAGGGGGGTTGGGCAGCCCCAGCATTTT
TRBV5-6,-,TRBJ1-4,-,CASSSSGGRKLFF,TGTGCCAGCAGCTCCTCGGGGGGTAGAAAACTGTTTTTT
TRBV6-1,TRBD1,TRBJ1-6,-,CASSEIRGGAYNSPLHF,TGTGCCAGCAGTGAAATTCGAGGGGGCGCGTATAATTCACCCCTCCACTTT
TRBV27,TRBD2,TRBJ2-2,-,CASSPLRGYAGELFF,TGTGCCAGCAGTCCCTTGCGGGGGTATGCCGGGGAGCTGTTTTTT
TRBV15,TRBD1,TRBJ1-5,-,CATSRDRGPSNQPQHF,TGTGCCACCAGCAGAGACAGGGGGCCAAGCAATCAGCCCCAGCATTTT
TRBV6-5,TRBD2,TRBJ2-1,-,CASSLRGAGVYEQFF,TGTGCCAGCAGTCTCCGAGGAGCGGGAGTCTATGAGCAGTTCTTC
TRBV5-1,-,TRBJ2-4,-,CASTDQGGNIQYF,TGCGCCAGCACCGACCAGGGGGGCAACATTCAGTACTTC
TRBV3-1/TRBV3-2,TRBD1,TRBJ1-1,-,CASSKRGQWNTEAFF,TGTGCCAGCAGCAAAAGGGGACAGTGGAACACTGAAGCTTTCTTT
TRBV21-1,-,TRBJ2-7,-,CASSKAWWSSYEQYF,TGTGCCAGCAGCAAAGCCTGGTGGAGCTCCTACGAGCAGTACTTC
TRBV24-1,TRBD2,TRBJ2-5,few,CATSDLAGGQETQYF,TGTGCCACCAGTGACTTAGCGGGGGGGCAGGAGACCCAGTACTTC
TRBV11-1,TRBD2,TRBJ2-3,-,CASRSVGGANTQYF,TGTGCCAGCAGGTCCGTCGGGGGGGCGAATACGCAGTATTTT
TRBV30,-,TRBJ1-4,-,CAWSVRENEKLFF,TGTGCCTGGAGTGTGAGGGAGAATGAAAAACTGTTTTTT